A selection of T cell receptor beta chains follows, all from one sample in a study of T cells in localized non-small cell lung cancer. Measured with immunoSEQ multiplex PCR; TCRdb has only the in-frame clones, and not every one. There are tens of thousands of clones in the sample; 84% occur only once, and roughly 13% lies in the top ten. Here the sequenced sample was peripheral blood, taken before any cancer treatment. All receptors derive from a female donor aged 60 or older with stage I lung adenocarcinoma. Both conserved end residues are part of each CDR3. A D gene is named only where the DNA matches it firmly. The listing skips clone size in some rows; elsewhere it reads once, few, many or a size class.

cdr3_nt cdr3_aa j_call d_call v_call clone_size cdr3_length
TGTGCCAGCAGTTTGTGGGGTTCCGAGCAGTACTTC CASSLWGSEQYF TRBJ2-7 - TRBV27 - 12
TGTGCCAGCAGGATCGACTTGAACACTGAAGCTTTCTTT CASRIDLNTEAFF TRBJ1-1 - TRBV6-5 - 13
TGTGCCAGCACTGAAAGATGGGACAGGGTGAACACTGAAGCTTTCTTT CASTERWDRVNTEAFF TRBJ1-1 TRBD1 TRBV6-1 - 16
TGTGCCAGCAGCTTTCAGTTCGAGCAGTACTTC CASSFQFEQYF TRBJ2-7 - TRBV7-8 - 11
TGTGCCATCAGTGAGACAGTTAATGAAAAACTGTTTTTT CAISETVNEKLFF TRBJ1-4 - TRBV10-3 few 13
TGTGCCAGCAGCAGAAGGGGGACAGTGGAGACCCAGTACTTC CASSRRGTVETQYF TRBJ2-5 TRBD1 TRBV11-3 once 14
TGTGCCAGCAGCTACAGAATCTCCTACGAGCAGTACTTC CASSYRISYEQYF TRBJ2-7 - TRBV7-3 - 13
TGTGCCAGTAGTATCGGTCAGGCTGGGGCCAACGTCCTGACTTTC CASSIGQAGANVLTF TRBJ2-6 - TRBV19 once 15
TGTGCCAGCAGTGAATTAACAGGGTGGGAGGCCAACGTCCTGACTTTC CASSELTGWEANVLTF TRBJ2-6 - TRBV2 few 16
TGTGCCAGCAGCTCACAGGGGGACACCGGGGAGCTGTTTTTT CASSSQGDTGELFF TRBJ2-2 TRBD1 TRBV7-9 - 14
TGTGCCAGCAGCGTAGGCCCTAAAGATGAGCAGTTCTTC CASSVGPKDEQFF TRBJ2-1 - TRBV9 - 13
TGTGCCACCAGCAGAGATCGGCGGACAGGGGTCGGGGACACTGAAGCTTTCTTT CATSRDRRTGVGDTEAFF TRBJ1-1 TRBD1 TRBV15 - 18
TGTGCCAGCAGCTTAGCGCAGGGACTAGCGCGCCCAGCCTACAATGAGCAGTTCTTC CASSLAQGLARPAYNEQFF TRBJ2-1 TRBD2 TRBV11-1 - 19
TGTGCCAGCAGCTTAAATCAGTACTTCACAGATACGCAGTATTTT CASSLNQYFTDTQYF TRBJ2-3 - TRBV5-6 once 15
TGTGCCAGCAGCCCAAACTACAATCAGCCCCAGCATTTT CASSPNYNQPQHF TRBJ1-5 - TRBV9 - 13
TGTGCCAGCAGCTTAACGTTTAATGACAGATCTTTCTTC CASSLTFNDRSFF TRBJ2-1 - TRBV7-3 - 13
TGTGCCAGCTCACCCCAGGGACCGCTCAGGTCCTACGAGCAGTACTTC CASSPQGPLRSYEQYF TRBJ2-7 - TRBV18 - 16
TGTGCCAGCAGCACCGGGACAGGGGGCACCTATGGCTACACCTTC CASSTGTGGTYGYTF TRBJ1-2 TRBD1 TRBV7-9 - 15
TGTGCCAGCAGCTTATTGTGGCGGGACCAGTACGAGCAGTACTTC CASSLLWRDQYEQYF TRBJ2-7 - TRBV11-1 once 15
TGCGCCAGCAGATGGACAGGGGAGGCGCAGTATTTT CASRWTGEAQYF TRBJ2-3 TRBD1 TRBV5-1 - 12
TGTGCCAGCTCAGACATAAGGACCCCCTTCGGCGGAAACACCATATATTTT CASSDIRTPFGGNTIYF TRBJ1-3 - TRBV18 - 17
TGTGCCACCAGCAGAGATGTGCGATACGAGCAGTACTTC CATSRDVRYEQYF TRBJ2-7 - TRBV15 once 13
TGCGCCAGCAGCCGCCGGGACAGCTCCTACGAGCAGTACTTC CASSRRDSSYEQYF TRBJ2-7 TRBD1 TRBV5-1 few 14
TGTGCTAGTGGTCCCGGACAGGGTGGAGATACGCAGTATTTT CASGPGQGGDTQYF TRBJ2-3 TRBD1 TRBV12-5 - 14
TGTGCCAGCAGTGAGGCAGCCACCTTCACAGATACGCAGTATTTT CASSEAATFTDTQYF TRBJ2-3 - TRBV25-1 - 15
TGTGCCAGTAGCGCCGACTTAAGTCCGGTCACAGATACGCAGTATTTT CASSADLSPVTDTQYF TRBJ2-3 - TRBV19 - 16
TGTGCCAGCACCCCGGAGGGGGACAGCAATGAAAAACTGTTTTTT CASTPEGDSNEKLFF TRBJ1-4 TRBD1 TRBV2 once 15
TGTGCCTTTTACCGGGACAGGGGAAAAGAAGGACAAGGCTACACCTTC CAFYRDRGKEGQGYTF TRBJ1-2 TRBD1 TRBV30 - 16
TGTGCCACCAGGACTAGCGGGAACCAGGCCTTCCGTACCAGGGAGACCCAGTACTTC CATRTSGNQAFRTRETQYF TRBJ2-5 TRBD2 TRBV19 - 19
TGCGCCAGCAGCCCTCGACAGGGGCTGGACACTGAAGCTTTCTTT CASSPRQGLDTEAFF TRBJ1-1 TRBD1 TRBV5-1 - 15
TGTGCCAGTAAGTGGGCAGGAGACTCGAACACCGGGGAGCTGTTTTTT CASKWAGDSNTGELFF TRBJ2-2 - TRBV19 - 16
TGTGCCAGCAGCATCCCGGGAGAATTCACAGATACGCAGTATTTT CASSIPGEFTDTQYF TRBJ2-3 - TRBV9 - 15
TGCAGCGTCTCCCTTGGAGATGGCTACACCTTC CSVSLGDGYTF TRBJ1-2 - TRBV29-1 - 11
TGTGCCAGCAGCTTAGTGGGCGGTTTGAGCTCCTACGAGCAGTACTTC CASSLVGGLSSYEQYF TRBJ2-7 - TRBV11-2 - 16
TGTGCCAGCAGTTTACAGGACAGGGCGCGGGAGACCCAGTACTTC CASSLQDRARETQYF TRBJ2-5 TRBD1 TRBV27 - 15
TGTGCCAGTGGAGGACAGGGAGCCTACGAGCAGTACTTC CASGGQGAYEQYF TRBJ2-7 TRBD1 TRBV19 - 13
TGTGCCAGCAGTTCAGCAGGACAGCCCCAGCATTTT CASSSAGQPQHF TRBJ1-5 - TRBV27 - 12
TGTGCCAGCAGTAGACTAGCGGGGGGGCCAAAAACGTCGGAGCAGTACTTC CASSRLAGGPKTSEQYF TRBJ2-7 TRBD2 TRBV2 - 17
TGCGCCAGCAGCTCGACAGGGGGCGACTATGGCTACACCTTC CASSSTGGDYGYTF TRBJ1-2 TRBD1 TRBV5-1 - 14
TGTGCCAGCACCCGCCAGGGAGTAGGGAGCTCCTACAATGAGCAGTTCTTC CASTRQGVGSSYNEQFF TRBJ2-1 - TRBV28 - 17
TGTGCCAGCAGAGGACGGACCGGAGCCTTGTACTTC CASRGRTGALYF TRBJ2-7 - TRBV6-1 - 12
TGTGCCAGCAGCTCCTCCGGGGTCCTGAATCAGCCCCAGCATTTT CASSSSGVLNQPQHF TRBJ1-5 - TRBV7-9 - 15
TGTGCCAGCAGCTCCGGAAATCGACAGAACACTGAAGCTTTCTTT CASSSGNRQNTEAFF TRBJ1-1 - TRBV5-4 - 15
TGTGCCAGCAGCCTAGGTGGGGGGTCCTACGAGCAGTACTTC CASSLGGGSYEQYF TRBJ2-7 - TRBV7-9 few 14
TGCAGCGCAATTACAATGAACACTGAAGCTTTCTTT CSAITMNTEAFF TRBJ1-1 - TRBV29-1 few 12
TGTGCCAGCAGGGACAGGCGCTTCACAGATACGCAGTATTTT CASRDRRFTDTQYF TRBJ2-3 TRBD1 TRBV2 - 14
TGTGCCAGCAGCTTAGCTCCCCGTGCGGGGGGCCCGGAGACCCAGTACTTC CASSLAPRAGGPETQYF TRBJ2-5 TRBD2 TRBV11-2 - 17
TGCGCCAGCAGCCCGGAAGAGAGCTCCTACGAGCAGTACTTC CASSPEESSYEQYF TRBJ2-7 - TRBV5-1 - 14
TGTGCCAGCAGCAACCCACCCGCCGGCGGGTCCTACAATGAGCAGTTCTTC CASSNPPAGGSYNEQFF TRBJ2-1 - TRBV11-2 - 17
TGTGCCTGGAGTGTAGGTAGCGGGAGGGCTTTGGAGACCCAGTACTTC CAWSVGSGRALETQYF TRBJ2-5 TRBD2 TRBV30 - 16
TGTACCAGCAGCTTACAAGCGGGGATGAACACCGGGGAGCTGTTTTTT CTSSLQAGMNTGELFF TRBJ2-2 TRBD2 TRBV11-2 - 16
TGTGCCAGCAGTCTCACAAGGCTTTCCTACGAGCAGTACTTC CASSLTRLSYEQYF TRBJ2-7 - TRBV27 - 14
TGTGCCAGCAGGCGGGGGTTTGATTCACCCCTCCACTTT CASRRGFDSPLHF TRBJ1-6 - TRBV6-5 - 13
TGTGCCAGCGGGCGTACCAACTATGGCTACACCTTC CASGRTNYGYTF TRBJ1-2 - TRBV7-9 - 12
TGTGCCAGCAGGCCGGGACTCAGTATCACAGATACGCAGTATTTT CASRPGLSITDTQYF TRBJ2-3 - TRBV7-8 - 15
TGTGCCAGCAGCCTAGGACATCTCTCGGACTATGGCTACACCTTC CASSLGHLSDYGYTF TRBJ1-2 - TRBV5-6 - 15
TGTGCCAGCAGTGTTACAGGGATCGTGGTCCAGCCCCAGCATTTT CASSVTGIVVQPQHF TRBJ1-5 - TRBV6-1 once 15
TGCGCCAGTCAGGGGGCGCTCACTGAAGCTTTCTTT CASQGALTEAFF TRBJ1-1 TRBD1 TRBV10-2 - 12